This T cell receptor (beta chain) was sequenced in a study of Ad26.COV2.S vaccination and SARS-CoV-2 variants. Study-level background: Intramuscularly, Ad26.COV2.S was given either once or twice, 56 days apart. Study conclusions and caveats: Reportedly, spike-specific CD8+ and CD4+ T cell responses achieved substantial breadth once vaccination had taken place.

The method was immunoSEQ multiplex PCR; TCRdb's version includes in-frame clones alone and lacks a portion of them. This repertoire shows approximately 410,000 clones, roughly 90% found once; its top ten account for 3.6%. The CDR3 spans 12 residues. CDR1 is SEHNR, CDR2 FQNEAQ, per germline (reference sequence). V was pared by 1 base and J by 9 bases, with 9 bases between. With regard to this clone: Its target is unknown.

Treatment in this sample: about 20 received Ad26.COV2.S at low or high dose, single or two shots; 5 received placebo; per-sample allocation not given. Day 63 after the first vaccine or placebo injection was the time point for sampling. The vaccine antigen was prefusion-stabilized Wuhan SARS-CoV-2 spike. This clonotype originated in a person aged 18-65 years who received the Ad26.COV2.S COVID-19 vaccine or a placebo. V gene TRBV7-9 combines with J gene TRBJ1-1; D is undetermined. The starting material was peripheral blood, obtained in a trial of Ad26.COV2.S vaccine versus placebo. The CDR3 DNA reads TGTGCCAGCAGCTTAGACCTCTCAAAAGCTTTCTTT. Its protein product is CASSLDLSKAFF.